These 11 T cell receptor beta chains share one sample of origin, sequenced in a study of cytomegalovirus exposure and HLA in healthy donors. Vbeta (60) and Jbeta (13) primers were used in the PCR. Method: immunoSEQ multiplex PCR; TCRdb's copy keeps in-frame clones and lacks some. This table holds 180,000 or so clones, 76% found once. Sequencing input: PBMCs. These receptors originate from a female donor in good health and CMV-seronegative.

The CDR3 spells CASSQQGDYGYTF. The CDR3 DNA sequence: TGTGCCAGCAGTCAACAGGGCGACTATGGCTACACCTTC. The J gene is TRBJ1-2, the V gene TRBV25-1; tentatively, D is TRBD1 (6 bases). Per the germline V gene, CDR1 is MGHDK and CDR2 is SYGVNS. This CDR3 has 13 residues. The germline V and J ends were trimmed by 5 bases and 3 bases, with 10 bases remaining between them.

V gene TRBV6-6 combines with J gene TRBJ1-1, with D possibly TRBD1 on 5 matching bases. The CDR3 runs to 13 residues. Germline V gene data show CDR1 as MNHNY and CDR2 as SVGAGI (reference sequence). The V and J ends lost 0 bases and 5 bases respectively, with 7 bases between them. CDR3: CASSYSGGTEAFF. The CDR3 DNA sequence: TGTGCCAGCAGTTACTCCGGGGGAACTGAAGCTTTCTTT.

This chain uses TRBV29-1 with TRBJ2-3; no clear D. The CDR3 runs to 10 residues. The V and J ends lost 4 bases and 6 bases respectively, with 5 bases between them. CDR1 is SQVTM and CDR2 is ANQGSEA in the germline V gene. The CDR3 DNA reads as TGCAGCGTTGCTAAGGATACGCAGTATTTT. Translating it yields CSVAKDTQYF.

The J gene is TRBJ1-1, the V gene TRBV28; TRBD1 aligns across 11 bases. V dropped 5 bases and J dropped 5; count of bases not matched to a gene: 4. The CDR3 extends over 14 amino acids. Germline assignment: CDR1 MDHEN and CDR2 SYDVKM. CDR3 sequence (DNA): TGTGCCAGCAGTAGGACAGGGGGCGCGACTGAAGCTTTCTTT. Its translation: CASSRTGGATEAFF.

The genes are TRBV5-1 and TRBJ1-5; D gene uncertain. There are 14 residues in the CDR3. Trimming pared 1 base from V and 8 bases from J, leaving 13 bases between. CDR1 is SGHRS and CDR2 is YFSETQ in the germline V gene. The CDR3 protein is CASSLSEGVEPQHF. The CDR3 DNA reads as TGCGCCAGCAGCTTGTCCGAGGGAGTGGAGCCCCAGCATTTT. Full variable domain (missing parts from reference TRBV5-1 and TRBJ1-5): KAGVTQTPRYLIKTRGQQVTLSCSPISGHRSVSWYQQTPGQGLQFLFEYFSETQRNKGNFPGRFSGRQFSNSRSEMNVSTLELGDSALYLCASSLSEGVEPQHFGDGTRLSIL.

The chain employs TRBV4-2 and TRBJ1-3; D not certain. The V gene lost 0 bases and the J gene lost 4 bases, with 16 bases spanning the gap. This CDR3 region has 17 residues. The germline CDR1 and CDR2 sequences are LGHNA and YNFKEQ. The CDR3 protein is CASSQEITRRSGNTIYF. The CDR3 DNA follows: TGTGCCAGCAGCCAAGAAATCACCAGGCGATCGGGAAACACCATATATTTT.

The chain links TRBV5-4 to TRBJ1-2; 11 bases match TRBD1. V was clipped by 4 bases and J by 5 bases; unmatched bases: 13. Per germline, CDR1 SGHNT and CDR2 YYREEE (reference sequence). The CDR3 runs 17 residues. This CDR3 reads CASSGGQGALEVYGYTF. CDR3 nucleotides: TGTGCCAGCAGCGGCGGACAGGGGGCGTTGGAAGTGTATGGCTACACCTTC. The entire variable domain, with the rest obtained from reference TRBV5-4 and TRBJ1-2, is as follows: ETGVTQSPTHLIKTRGQQVTLRCSSQSGHNTVSWYQQALGQGPQFIFQYYREEENGRGNFPPRFSGLQFPNYSSELNVNALELDDSALYLCASSGGQGALEVYGYTFGSGTRLTVV.

This chain connects TRBV12-5 to TRBJ2-1; 8 bases are shared with TRBD1. Germline CDR1 and CDR2: LGHNT and FRNRAP. The junction had 8 bases not matched to a gene; V was cut back by 3 bases and J by 4 bases. The CDR3 covers 16 residues. CDR3 residues: CASGFPWQGAYNEQFF. The CDR3 DNA reads as TGTGCTAGTGGTTTCCCATGGCAGGGGGCTTACAATGAGCAGTTCTTC.

The chain is built from TRBV11-3 and TRBJ2-1; 9 bases are shared with TRBD2. Germline CDR1 SGHNT, CDR2 YENEEA. The CDR3 extends over 16 amino acids. The V segment lost 3 bases and the J segment 8 bases; nucleotides outside the gene matches: 11. The CDR3, as DNA: TGTGCCAGCAGCTTGAATTTGCGGGGGGGCTCCGATGAGCAGTTCTTC. This gives the protein CASSLNLRGGSDEQFF.

This chain joins TRBV18 and TRBJ2-2, with TRBD2 matching over 8 bases. The J segment lost 4 bases and the V segment lost 3 bases, leaving 16 bases of the junction unmatched. Germline CDR1 KGHSH, CDR2 LQKENI. The CDR3 has 19 residues. CDR3 amino acids: CASSPRLLTSGPVTGELFF. The CDR3 DNA reads TGTGCCAGCTCACCCAGGCTACTAACTAGCGGCCCAGTCACCGGGGAGCTGTTTTTT.

The V call is TRBV10-3, the J call TRBJ1-1; 8 bases line up with TRBD1. Germline-derived CDR1 and CDR2 are ENHRY and SYGVKD. This CDR3 has 14 residues. Germline trimming cut 6 bases from V and 1 base from J; bases unmatched to any gene: 4. Written as DNA, the CDR3 is TGTGCCATCAGGCAGGGGGCGGAGAACACTGAAGCTTTCTTT. It specifies CAIRQGAENTEAFF.